One T cell receptor beta chain is described in this entry. Its matching antigen is unknown. The source of the sample is a study of beta chain features in type 1 diabetes. Study-wide points: Shortening that was moderate but significant affected the TCRB CDR3s of Type 1 diabetes patients in all four CD4+ subsets.

CDR1 is MDHEN, CDR2 SYDVKM, per germline. The J segment lost 3 bases and the V segment lost 6 bases, leaving 12 bases of the junction unmatched. CDR3 length: 17 residues. TCRB transcripts that were expressed got sequenced, as all of the isolated RNA had been reverse transcribed. The method was immunoSEQ multiplex PCR; TCRdb's version includes in-frame clones alone and lacks a portion of them. The sample records around 690,000 clones, under 15% being singletons. The TCR was taken from a man aged 30 to 39 with type 1 diabetes. The rearrangement uses TRBV28 and TRBJ2-5; 11 bases match TRBD2. The specimen was naive CD4+ T cells from blood. The CDR3 DNA reads as TGTGCCAGCAGCCCTGGTTACACTAGCGGGGGAGAAGAGACCCAGTACTTC. Encoded protein: CASSPGYTSGGEETQYF.